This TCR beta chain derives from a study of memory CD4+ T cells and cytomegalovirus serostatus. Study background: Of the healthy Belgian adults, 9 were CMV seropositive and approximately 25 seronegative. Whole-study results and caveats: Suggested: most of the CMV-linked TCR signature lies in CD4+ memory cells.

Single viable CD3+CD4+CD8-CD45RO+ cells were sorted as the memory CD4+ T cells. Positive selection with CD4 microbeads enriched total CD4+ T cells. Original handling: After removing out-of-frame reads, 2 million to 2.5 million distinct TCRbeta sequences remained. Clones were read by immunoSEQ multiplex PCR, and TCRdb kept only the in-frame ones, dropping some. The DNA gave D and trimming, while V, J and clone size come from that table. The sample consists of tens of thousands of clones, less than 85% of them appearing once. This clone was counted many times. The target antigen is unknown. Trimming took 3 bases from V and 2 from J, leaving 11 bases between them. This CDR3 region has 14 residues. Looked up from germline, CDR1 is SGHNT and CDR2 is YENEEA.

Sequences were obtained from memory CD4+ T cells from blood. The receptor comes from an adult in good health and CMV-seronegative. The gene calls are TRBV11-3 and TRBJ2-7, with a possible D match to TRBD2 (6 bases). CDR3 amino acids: CASSFFGGAYEQYF. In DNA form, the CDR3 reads TGTGCCAGCAGCTTCTTCGGGGGTGCCTACGAGCAGTACTTC.